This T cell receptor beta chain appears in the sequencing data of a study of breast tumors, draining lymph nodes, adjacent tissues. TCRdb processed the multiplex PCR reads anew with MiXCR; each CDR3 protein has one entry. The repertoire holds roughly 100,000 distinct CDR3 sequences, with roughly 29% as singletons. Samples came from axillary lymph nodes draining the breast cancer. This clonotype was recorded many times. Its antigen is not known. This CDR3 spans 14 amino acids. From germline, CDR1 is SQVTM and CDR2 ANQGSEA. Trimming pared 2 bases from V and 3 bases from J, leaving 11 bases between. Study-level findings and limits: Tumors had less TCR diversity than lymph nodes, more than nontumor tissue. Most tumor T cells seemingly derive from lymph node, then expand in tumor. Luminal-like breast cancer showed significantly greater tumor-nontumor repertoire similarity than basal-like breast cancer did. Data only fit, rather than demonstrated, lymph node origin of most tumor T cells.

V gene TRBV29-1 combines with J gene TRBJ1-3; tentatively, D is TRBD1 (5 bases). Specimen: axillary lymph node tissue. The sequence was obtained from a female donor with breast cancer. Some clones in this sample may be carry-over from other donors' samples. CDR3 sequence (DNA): TGCAGCGTTGAACGGGGCGAGGTTGGAAACACCATATATTTT. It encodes CSVERGEVGNTIYF.